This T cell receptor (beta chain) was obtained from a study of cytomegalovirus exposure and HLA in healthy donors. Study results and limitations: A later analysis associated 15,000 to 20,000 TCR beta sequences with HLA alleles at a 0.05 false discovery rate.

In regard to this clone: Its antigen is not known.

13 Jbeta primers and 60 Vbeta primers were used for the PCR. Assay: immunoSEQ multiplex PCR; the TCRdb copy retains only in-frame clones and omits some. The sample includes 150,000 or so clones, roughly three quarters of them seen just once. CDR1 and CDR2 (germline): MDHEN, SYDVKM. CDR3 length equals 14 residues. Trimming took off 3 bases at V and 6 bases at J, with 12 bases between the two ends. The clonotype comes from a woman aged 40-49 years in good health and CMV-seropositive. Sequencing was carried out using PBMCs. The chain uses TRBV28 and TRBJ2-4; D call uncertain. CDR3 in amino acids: CASSFRQVTNIQYF. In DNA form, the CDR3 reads TGTGCCAGCAGTTTTAGGCAGGTAACAAACATTCAGTACTTC.